The rows below give T cell receptor beta chains drawn from one sample of a study of shared clonotypes between healthy human individuals. Some clones are missing from TCRdb's copy, which holds only in-frame ones; the method was immunoSEQ multiplex PCR. The repertoire holds some 2.1 million clones, with 90% to 95% as singletons. Source material: naive CD8+ T cells from PBMCs. The receptors come from a man aged 18 to 30 in good health. Some clones in this sample may be carry-over from other donors' samples. CDR3s leave out the opening cysteine and the closing phenylalanine or tryptophan.

v_gene: TRBV2
j_gene: TRBJ1-1
CDR3aa: ASSQRARVVNTEAF

v_gene: TRBV4-1
j_gene: TRBJ2-1
CDR3aa: ASSHPTSGTYNEQF

v_gene: TRBV29-1
j_gene: TRBJ2-1
CDR3aa: SVELRGRDNEQF

v_gene: TRBV23-1
j_gene: TRBJ2-7
CDR3aa: ASSARVTNFPYEQY

v_gene: TRBV7-9
j_gene: TRBJ2-3
CDR3aa: ASSFGQGAPDTQY

v_gene: TRBV19
j_gene: TRBJ1-3
CDR3aa: ASSITNGLPSSGNTIY

v_gene: TRBV7-8
j_gene: TRBJ2-7
CDR3aa: ASSLLDHYEQY

v_gene: TRBV28
j_gene: TRBJ1-3
CDR3aa: ASSLPANTIY

v_gene: TRBV11-2
j_gene: TRBJ2-1
CDR3aa: ASSSGLAGFNEQF

v_gene: TRBV27
j_gene: TRBJ2-7
CDR3aa: ASSFRGWGEQY

v_gene: TRBV27
j_gene: TRBJ1-2
CDR3aa: ASSLYNTDYGYT

v_gene: TRBV2
j_gene: TRBJ1-2
CDR3aa: ASSPLQGGYGYT

v_gene: TRBV15
j_gene: TRBJ2-3
CDR3aa: ATSRDVGSYTDTQY

v_gene: TRBV6-5
j_gene: TRBJ1-1
CDR3aa: ASSYAESTEAF

v_gene: TRBV7-2
j_gene: TRBJ2-7
CDR3aa: ASSSFDYYEQY

v_gene: TRBV6-5
j_gene: TRBJ2-7
CDR3aa: ASSYSSGDSYEQY

v_gene: TRBV15
j_gene: TRBJ2-7
CDR3aa: ATSRAGSGEQY

v_gene: TRBV9
j_gene: TRBJ1-1
CDR3aa: ASSVTGNTEAF

v_gene: TRBV5-6
j_gene: TRBJ2-7
CDR3aa: ASSLASWGSAYEQY

v_gene: TRBV6-4
j_gene: TRBJ2-2
CDR3aa: ASRDGRQNTGELF

v_gene: TRBV13
j_gene: TRBJ2-7
CDR3aa: ASSLRLAGYEQY

v_gene: TRBV23-1
j_gene: TRBJ2-7
CDR3aa: ASSQSRRAGLYEQY

v_gene: TRBV7-9
j_gene: TRBJ2-1
CDR3aa: ASSLDPRRYNEQF

v_gene: TRBV2
j_gene: TRBJ2-6
CDR3aa: ASRTSGRSGANVLT

v_gene: TRBV5-1
j_gene: TRBJ2-7
CDR3aa: ASSLVSSGTLSYEQY

v_gene: TRBV7-9
j_gene: TRBJ2-1
CDR3aa: ASSLLDEQF

v_gene: TRBV7-6
j_gene: TRBJ2-7
CDR3aa: ASSPSGSSYEQY

v_gene: TRBV9
j_gene: TRBJ2-5
CDR3aa: ASSVSFGSGAEETQY

v_gene: TRBV15
j_gene: TRBJ1-5
CDR3aa: ATSTKGLDQPQH

v_gene: TRBV7-9
j_gene: TRBJ1-1
CDR3aa: ASSLRTGGSSTEAF

v_gene: TRBV5-8
j_gene: TRBJ2-7
CDR3aa: ASSFAPDEGAIHEQY

v_gene: TRBV25-1
j_gene: TRBJ1-4
CDR3aa: ARSGNEEEEKLF

v_gene: TRBV29-1
j_gene: TRBJ2-1
CDR3aa: SVRQGLSYNEQF

v_gene: TRBV5-1
j_gene: TRBJ1-5
CDR3aa: ASSFSAGGSNQPQH

v_gene: TRBV28
j_gene: TRBJ2-7
CDR3aa: ASAGASASYEQY

v_gene: TRBV7-9
j_gene: TRBJ2-3
CDR3aa: ASSLEYVGADTQY

v_gene: TRBV7-9
j_gene: TRBJ2-3
CDR3aa: ASSFPLTSGNPDTQY

v_gene: TRBV28
j_gene: TRBJ2-5
CDR3aa: ASSSRTGVGETQY

v_gene: TRBV19
j_gene: TRBJ1-5
CDR3aa: ASSMFEGPLPQH

v_gene: TRBV4-2
j_gene: TRBJ2-2
CDR3aa: ASSQVTSGTNTGELF

v_gene: TRBV11-2
j_gene: TRBJ2-1
CDR3aa: ASSFRRTGGGEQF

v_gene: TRBV5-1
j_gene: TRBJ1-4
CDR3aa: ASSSGVNEKLF

v_gene: TRBV2
j_gene: TRBJ1-1
CDR3aa: ASSETFANTEAF

v_gene: TRBV13
j_gene: TRBJ2-7
CDR3aa: ASRLGTSYEQY

v_gene: TRBV18
j_gene: TRBJ2-7
CDR3aa: ASSPGAGQIYEQY

v_gene: TRBV27
j_gene: TRBJ2-1
CDR3aa: ASSFLRRMYNEQF

v_gene: TRBV27
j_gene: TRBJ1-5
CDR3aa: ASSLHGVQGPDAQH

v_gene: TRBV10-3
j_gene: TRBJ2-2
CDR3aa: AISEIAGANTGELF

v_gene: TRBV27
j_gene: TRBJ2-2
CDR3aa: ASSLASGRSGELF

v_gene: TRBV27
j_gene: TRBJ1-1
CDR3aa: ASSLSMVPLEAF

v_gene: TRBV29-1
j_gene: TRBJ1-3
CDR3aa: SVEDPHWDKVGNTIY

v_gene: TRBV27
j_gene: TRBJ1-5
CDR3aa: ASSLGGQQPQH

v_gene: TRBV9
j_gene: TRBJ2-7
CDR3aa: ASSPNSYEQY

v_gene: TRBV28
j_gene: TRBJ2-1
CDR3aa: ASSLSDSGSRYEQF

v_gene: TRBV7-3
j_gene: TRBJ1-4
CDR3aa: ASSSNPGVRRDEKLF

v_gene: TRBV6-6
j_gene: TRBJ2-1
CDR3aa: ASSYLDRIYNEQF

v_gene: TRBV4-3
j_gene: TRBJ2-7
CDR3aa: ASSQGTSGRASEQY